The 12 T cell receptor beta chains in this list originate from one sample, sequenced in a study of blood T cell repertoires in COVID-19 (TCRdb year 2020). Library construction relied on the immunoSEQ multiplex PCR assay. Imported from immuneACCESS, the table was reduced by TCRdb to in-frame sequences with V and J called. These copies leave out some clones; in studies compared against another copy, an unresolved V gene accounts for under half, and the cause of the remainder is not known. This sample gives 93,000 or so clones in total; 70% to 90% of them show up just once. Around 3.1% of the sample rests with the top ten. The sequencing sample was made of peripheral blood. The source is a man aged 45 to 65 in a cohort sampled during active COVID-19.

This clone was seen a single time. CDR3 in amino acids: CASGLWGGARSPLHF. For the CDR3, the DNA is TGTGCTAGTGGTTTGTGGGGGGGGGCGAGATCACCCCTCCACTTT. V gene TRBV12-5 combines with J gene TRBJ1-6, with a weak D call TRBD1 (6 bases). This CDR3 has 15 amino acids. V dropped 2 bases and J dropped 10 bases, with 15 bases sitting between them. Germline values: CDR1 LGHNT, CDR2 FRNRAP.

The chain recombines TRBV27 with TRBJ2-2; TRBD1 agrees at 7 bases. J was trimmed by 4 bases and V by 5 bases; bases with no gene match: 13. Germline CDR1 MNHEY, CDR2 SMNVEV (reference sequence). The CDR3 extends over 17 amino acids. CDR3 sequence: CASSPRSTGTATGELFF. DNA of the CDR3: TGTGCCAGCAGTCCACGTTCGACGGGGACAGCCACCGGGGAGCTGTTTTTT.

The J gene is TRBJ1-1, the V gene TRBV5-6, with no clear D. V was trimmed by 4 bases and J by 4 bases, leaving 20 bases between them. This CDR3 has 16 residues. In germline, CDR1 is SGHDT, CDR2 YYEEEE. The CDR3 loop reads CASSLGGVGEGTEAFF. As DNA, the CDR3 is TGTGCCAGCAGCCTAGGTGGGGTTGGGGAGGGCACTGAAGCTTTCTTT.

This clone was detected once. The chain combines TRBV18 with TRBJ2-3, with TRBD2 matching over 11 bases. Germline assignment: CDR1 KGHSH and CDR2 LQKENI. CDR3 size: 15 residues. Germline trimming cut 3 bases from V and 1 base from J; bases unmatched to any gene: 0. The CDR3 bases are TGTGCCAGCTCACCGACTAGCGGGGGCACAGATACGCAGTATTTT. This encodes CASSPTSGGTDTQYF.

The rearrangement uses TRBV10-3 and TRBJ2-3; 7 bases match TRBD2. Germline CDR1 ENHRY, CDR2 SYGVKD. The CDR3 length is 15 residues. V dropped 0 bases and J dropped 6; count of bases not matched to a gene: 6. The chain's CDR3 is CAISESVAGEDTQYF. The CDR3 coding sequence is TGTGCCATCAGTGAGTCCGTGGCGGGGGAGGATACGCAGTATTTT.

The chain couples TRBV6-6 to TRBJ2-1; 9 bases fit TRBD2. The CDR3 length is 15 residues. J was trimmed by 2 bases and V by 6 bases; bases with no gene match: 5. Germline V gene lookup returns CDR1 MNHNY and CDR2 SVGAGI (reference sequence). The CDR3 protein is CASRLSGGTYNEQFF. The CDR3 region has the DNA TGTGCCAGCAGACTAAGCGGGGGGACCTACAATGAGCAGTTCTTC.

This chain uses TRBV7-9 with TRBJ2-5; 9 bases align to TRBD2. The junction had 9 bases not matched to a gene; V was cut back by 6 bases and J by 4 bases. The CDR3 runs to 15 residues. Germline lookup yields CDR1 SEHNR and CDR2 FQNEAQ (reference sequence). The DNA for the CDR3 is TGTGCCAGCAGGCCCCCCTTGCGGGGGGGAGAGACCCAGTACTTC. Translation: CASRPPLRGGETQYF.

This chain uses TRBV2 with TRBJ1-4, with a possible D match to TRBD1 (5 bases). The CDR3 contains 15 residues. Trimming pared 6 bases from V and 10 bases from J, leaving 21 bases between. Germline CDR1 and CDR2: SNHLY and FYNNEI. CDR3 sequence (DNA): TGTGCCAGCAGGGCGGGAGGGGCCATAGGTGGAAAACTGTTTTTT. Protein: CASRAGGAIGGKLFF.

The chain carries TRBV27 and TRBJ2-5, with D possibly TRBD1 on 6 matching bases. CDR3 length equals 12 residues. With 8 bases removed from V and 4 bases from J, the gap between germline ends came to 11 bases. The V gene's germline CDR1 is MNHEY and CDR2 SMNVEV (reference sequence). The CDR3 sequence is CASRTGSETQYF. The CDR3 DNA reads TGTGCCAGCCGAACAGGGTCAGAGACCCAGTACTTC.

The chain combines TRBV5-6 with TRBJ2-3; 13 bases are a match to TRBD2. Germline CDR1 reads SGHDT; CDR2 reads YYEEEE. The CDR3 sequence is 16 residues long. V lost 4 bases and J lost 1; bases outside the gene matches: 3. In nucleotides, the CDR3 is TGTGCCAGCAGCGGAGGGACTAGCGGGGGCACAGATACGCAGTATTTT. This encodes CASSGGTSGGTDTQYF.

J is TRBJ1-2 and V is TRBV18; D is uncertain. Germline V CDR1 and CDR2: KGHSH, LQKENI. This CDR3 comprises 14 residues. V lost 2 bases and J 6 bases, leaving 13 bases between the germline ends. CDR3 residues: CASSPMREVDGYTF. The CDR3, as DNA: TGTGCCAGCTCACCAATGAGGGAGGTGGATGGCTACACCTTC.

The CDR3 bases are TGTGCCAGCAGTGGGACTAGCGGGGCGATAACCGGGGAGCTGTTTTTT. Amino acids: CASSGTSGAITGELFF. The chain has TRBV6-1 and TRBJ2-2; the match to TRBD2 covers 12 bases. J was trimmed by 5 bases and V by 4 bases; bases with no gene match: 5. The germline V gene encodes CDR1 MNHNS and CDR2 SASEGT. The CDR3 sequence is 16 residues long.